This T cell receptor (beta chain) was captured by sequencing in a study of T cell clonotyping in hematopoietic cell transplantation. Trimming removed 6 bases from V and 11 bases from J; junction bases left unmatched: 7. CDR3 length: 14 amino acids. Germline-derived CDR1 and CDR2 are MNHNS and SASEGT. The sample's time point: recipient sample about 28 days before transplant, after cytoreduction. With respect to this clone: Antigen: not known.

Study results and limitations: At the given depth, recipient repertoires were over 97% de novo clonotypes. Graft donor and pretransplant recipient Inverse Simpson Index values predicted broader posttransplant TCR diversity.

Profiled with immunoSEQ multiplex PCR; TCRdb holds only in-frame clones, not every one. The sample includes some 49,000 clones, 70% to 90% of them seen just once. The sequence came from a man aged 60 to 75 with biphenotypic leukemia. Some clones in this sample may be carry-over from other donors' samples. V gene TRBV6-1 combines with J gene TRBJ2-1, with TRBD2 matching 13 bases. Sequencing was performed on peripheral blood mononuclear cells, taken before stem cell transplant. The CDR3 DNA is TGTGCCAGCAGACCGGGACTAGCGGGAAGGAAGCAGTTCTTC. As protein: CASRPGLAGRKQFF.